These 5 T cell receptor beta chains were all obtained from the same sample, sequenced in a study of CD8+ T cells in alopecia areata. Following extraction, RNA underwent reverse transcription to cDNA, which served as the sequencing template. Assay: immunoSEQ multiplex PCR; the TCRdb copy retains only in-frame clones and omits some. The sample has about 140,000 clones, roughly 80% seen once. Treatment noted: oral pan-JAK inhibitor, 5-10 mg twice daily. This sample comprised CD8+ T cells sorted from blood, obtained at week 4, from a patient treated with tofacitinib. The receptors were gathered from a human donor with alopecia areata.

CDR3 amino acids: CASSLGQGTEAFF. The CDR3 nucleotides read TGCGCCAGCAGCCTCGGACAAGGCACTGAAGCTTTCTTT. The chain uses TRBV4-3 and TRBJ1-1; possibly TRBD1 for D (5 bases). The CDR3 has 13 residues. Trimming took off 4 bases at V and 4 bases at J, with 10 bases between the two ends. From germline, CDR1 is LGHNA and CDR2 YSLEER.

The chain joins TRBV2 to TRBJ2-1, with TRBD2 as a possible D gene (5 bases). V was cut by 5 bases and J by 4 bases, with 15 bases left in between. The CDR3 has 15 amino acids. Germline V gene sequence: CDR1 SNHLY, CDR2 FYNNEI. As DNA, the CDR3 is TGTGCCAGCAGTCCGGGGTCGAGGGTTTACAATGAGCAGTTCTTC. Protein sequence: CASSPGSRVYNEQFF.

This clone was counted between two and nine times. The chain uses TRBV5-8 and TRBJ2-2; no definite D call. The CDR3 consists of 14 residues. The V end was cut by 3 bases, the J end by 2 bases, with 8 bases between. Germline CDR1 and CDR2: SGHTS and YDEGEE. The CDR3 reads CASSSTYNTGELFF. In DNA form, the CDR3 reads TGTGCCAGCAGCTCGACCTATAACACCGGGGAGCTGTTTTTT.

This clone has a count of ten or more. The chain joins TRBV2 to TRBJ1-5; D possibly corresponds to TRBD1 (5 bases). The CDR3 runs 14 residues. Germline V gene data show CDR1 as SNHLY and CDR2 as FYNNEI. V was trimmed by 3 bases and J by 5 bases, leaving 11 bases between them. Here the CDR3 DNA reads TGTGCCAGCAGTGAGGGGACGTACTATCAGCCCCAGCATTTT. Translated: CASSEGTYYQPQHF.

The chain carries TRBV4-3 and TRBJ2-5; weak D call: TRBD2 (5 bases). The CDR3 extends over 14 amino acids. Deletions cut 0 bases from V and 3 bases from J, with 8 bases between. Germline assignment: CDR1 LGHNA and CDR2 YSLEER. CDR3 in amino acids: CASSQDNGEETQYF. In DNA, the CDR3 is TGCGCCAGCAGCCAAGATAACGGGGAAGAGACCCAGTACTTC.